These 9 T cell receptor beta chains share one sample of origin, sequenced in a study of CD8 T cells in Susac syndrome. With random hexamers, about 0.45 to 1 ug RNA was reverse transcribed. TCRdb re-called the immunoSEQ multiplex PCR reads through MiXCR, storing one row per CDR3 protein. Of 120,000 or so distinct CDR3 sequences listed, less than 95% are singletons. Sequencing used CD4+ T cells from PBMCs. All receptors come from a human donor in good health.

The DNA for the CDR3 is TGTGCCAGCAGCCAAGCGGGGACTACTTTGAATGAGCAGTTCTTC. This encodes CASSQAGTTLNEQFF. V and J are TRBV3-1 and TRBJ2-1; TRBD2 matches 7 bases. The CDR3 loop spans 15 amino acids. The trim removed 1 base at V and 7 bases at J, leaving 7 bases unmatched. Germline loops: CDR1 LGHDT, CDR2 YNNKEL (reference sequence).

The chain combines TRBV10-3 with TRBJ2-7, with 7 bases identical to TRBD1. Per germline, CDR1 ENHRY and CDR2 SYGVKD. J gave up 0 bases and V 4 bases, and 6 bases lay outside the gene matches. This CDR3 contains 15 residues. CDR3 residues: CAISGGGASSYEQYF. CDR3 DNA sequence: TGTGCCATCAGTGGAGGGGGCGCCTCCTCCTACGAGCAGTACTTC.

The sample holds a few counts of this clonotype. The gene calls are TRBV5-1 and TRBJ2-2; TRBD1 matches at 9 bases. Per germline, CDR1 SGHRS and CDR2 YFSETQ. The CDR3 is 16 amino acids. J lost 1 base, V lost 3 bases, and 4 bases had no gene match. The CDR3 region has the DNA TGCGCCAGCAGCTCAACAGGGGGCGAGAACACCGGGGAGCTGTTTTTT. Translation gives CASSSTGGENTGELFF.

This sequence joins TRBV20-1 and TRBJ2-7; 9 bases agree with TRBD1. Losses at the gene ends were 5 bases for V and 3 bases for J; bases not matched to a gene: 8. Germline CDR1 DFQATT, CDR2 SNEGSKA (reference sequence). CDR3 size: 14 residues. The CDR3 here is CSAPEGTGSYEQYF. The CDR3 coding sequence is TGCAGTGCTCCTGAGGGGACAGGGAGCTACGAGCAGTACTTC.

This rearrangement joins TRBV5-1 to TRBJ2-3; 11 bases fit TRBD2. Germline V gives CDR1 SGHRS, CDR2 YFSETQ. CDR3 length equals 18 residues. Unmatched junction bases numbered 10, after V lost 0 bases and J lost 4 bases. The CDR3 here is CASSLAVLAGGPSDTQYF. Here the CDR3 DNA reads TGCGCCAGCAGCTTGGCCGTGTTAGCGGGAGGGCCATCAGATACGCAGTATTTT.

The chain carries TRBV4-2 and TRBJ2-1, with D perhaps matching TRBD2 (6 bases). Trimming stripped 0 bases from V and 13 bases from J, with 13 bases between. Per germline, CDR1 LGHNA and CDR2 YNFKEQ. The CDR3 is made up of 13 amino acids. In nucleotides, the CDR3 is TGTGCCAGCAGCCAAGATCTTTGGGACTTACAGTTCTTC. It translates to CASSQDLWDLQFF.

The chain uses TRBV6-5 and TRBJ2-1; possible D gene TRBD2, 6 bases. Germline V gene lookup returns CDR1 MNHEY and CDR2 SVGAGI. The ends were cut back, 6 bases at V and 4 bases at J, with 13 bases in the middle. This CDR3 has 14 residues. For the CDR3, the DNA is TGTGCCAGCAGAATGGGACTTGGTTACAATGAGCAGTTCTTC. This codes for CASRMGLGYNEQFF.

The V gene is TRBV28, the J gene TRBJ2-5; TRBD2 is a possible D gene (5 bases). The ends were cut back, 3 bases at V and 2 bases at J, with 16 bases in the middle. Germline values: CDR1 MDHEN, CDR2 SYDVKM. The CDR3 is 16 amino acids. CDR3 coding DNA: TGTGCCAGCAGTTTCGGGCGCGGGCCGCGACAAGAGACCCAGTACTTC. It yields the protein CASSFGRGPRQETQYF.

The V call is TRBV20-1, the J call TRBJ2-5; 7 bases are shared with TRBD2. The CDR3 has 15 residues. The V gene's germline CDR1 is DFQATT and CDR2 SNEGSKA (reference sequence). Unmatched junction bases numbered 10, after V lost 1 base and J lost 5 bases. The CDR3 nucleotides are TGCAGTGCTAGAGGTTCCCGCGGGAGTGGGGAGACCCAGTACTTC. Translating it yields CSARGSRGSGETQYF.